The sequence of this T cell receptor (beta chain) was determined in a study of early T cells in non-severe SARS-CoV-2 infection. Germline loops: CDR1 DFQATT, CDR2 SNEGSKA (reference sequence). The CDR3 contains 14 residues. With 3 bases removed from V and 1 base from J, the gap between germline ends came to 9 bases. Researchers tagged individual cDNA molecules with unique molecular identifiers. TCRdb called the 5' RACE reads again in MiXCR, with one record for every CDR3 protein. There are roughly 46,000 distinct CDR3 sequences in the sample; over 8% occur only once, and over 4% lies in the top ten. The sequences come from whole blood, collected at baseline. The chain carries TRBV20-1 and TRBJ2-2, with D maybe TRBD2 (6 bases). This clonotype was sampled from an adult who was a healthcare worker with PCR-confirmed SARS-CoV-2 infection or an uninfected control (not recorded which). The CDR3: CSARARGNTGELFF. The CDR3 DNA follows: TGCAGTGCTAGGGCGCGGGGGAACACCGGGGAGCTGTTTTTT.